A single sample is the source of the 2 T cell receptor beta chains below, sequenced in a study of T cells after yellow fever vaccination. TCRdb re-called the 5' RACE reads through MiXCR, storing one row per CDR3 protein. The repertoire holds around 310,000 distinct CDR3 sequences, with less than 4.5% as singletons. The source material was PBMCs, sampled on the day of the yellow fever booster vaccination. Receptors were obtained from a man between 18 and 29 years old who received the YFV17D yellow fever vaccine.

Many counts were recorded for this clonotype. The genes are TRBV14 and TRBJ2-3, with D uncertain. Trimming left V 3 bases short and J 7 bases short, with 5 bases between. Per the germline V gene, CDR1 is SGHDN and CDR2 is FVKESK. The CDR3 contains 11 residues. CDR3 bases: TGTGCCAGCAGCCATGAAAATACGCAGTATTTT. Its protein product is CASSHENTQYF.

The genes are TRBV5-1 and TRBJ1-1, with D tentatively TRBD1 (6 bases). V was trimmed by 4 bases and J by 5 bases, leaving 12 bases between them. The germline CDR1 and CDR2 sequences are SGHRS and YFSETQ. The CDR3 is 13 residues long. The CDR3 is CASSPKQGTEAFF. The CDR3 region has the DNA TGCGCCAGCAGCCCAAAACAGGGAACTGAAGCTTTCTTT.